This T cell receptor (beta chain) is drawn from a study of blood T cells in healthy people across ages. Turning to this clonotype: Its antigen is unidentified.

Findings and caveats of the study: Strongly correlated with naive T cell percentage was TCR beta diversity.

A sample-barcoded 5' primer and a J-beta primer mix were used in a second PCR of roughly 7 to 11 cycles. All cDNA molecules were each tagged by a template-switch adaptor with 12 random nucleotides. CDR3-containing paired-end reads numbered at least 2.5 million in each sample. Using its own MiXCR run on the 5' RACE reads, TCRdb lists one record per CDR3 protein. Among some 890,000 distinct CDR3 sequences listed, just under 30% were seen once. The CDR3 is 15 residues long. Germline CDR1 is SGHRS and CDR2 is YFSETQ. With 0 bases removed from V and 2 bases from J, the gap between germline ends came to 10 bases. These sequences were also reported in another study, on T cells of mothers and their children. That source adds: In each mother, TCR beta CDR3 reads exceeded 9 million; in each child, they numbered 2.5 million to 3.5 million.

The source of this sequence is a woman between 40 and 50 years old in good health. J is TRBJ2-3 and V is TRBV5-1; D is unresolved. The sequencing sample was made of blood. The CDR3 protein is CASSLGGKPTDTQYF. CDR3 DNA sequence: TGCGCCAGCAGCTTGGGAGGCAAACCCACAGATACGCAGTATTTT.